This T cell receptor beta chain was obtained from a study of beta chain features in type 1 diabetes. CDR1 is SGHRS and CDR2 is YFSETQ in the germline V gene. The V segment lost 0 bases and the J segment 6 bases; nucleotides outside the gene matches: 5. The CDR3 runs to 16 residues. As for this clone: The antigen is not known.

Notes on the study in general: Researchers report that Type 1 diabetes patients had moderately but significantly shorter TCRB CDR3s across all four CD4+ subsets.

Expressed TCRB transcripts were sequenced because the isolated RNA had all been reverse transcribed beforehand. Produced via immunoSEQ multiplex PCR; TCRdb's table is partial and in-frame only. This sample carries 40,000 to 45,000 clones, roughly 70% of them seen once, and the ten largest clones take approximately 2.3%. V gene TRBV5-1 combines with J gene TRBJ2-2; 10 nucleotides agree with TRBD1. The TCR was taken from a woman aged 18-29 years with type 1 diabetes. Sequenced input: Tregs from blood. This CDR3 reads CASSLEGTGVSGELFF. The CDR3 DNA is TGCGCCAGCAGCTTGGAAGGGACAGGGGTATCCGGGGAGCTGTTTTTT.